This TCR beta chain was sequenced in a study of CD8+ T cells in alopecia areata. As the sequencing template, cDNA was produced by extracting RNA and reverse transcribing it. Here immunoSEQ multiplex PCR was the method, and the copy in TCRdb shows in-frame clones only, minus some. Among some 100,000 clones listed, approximately 52% were seen once. V dropped 0 bases and J dropped 7 bases, with 10 bases sitting between them. Looked up from germline, CDR1 is LGHNA and CDR2 is YSLEER. This CDR3 contains 15 residues. The treatment is: oral pan-JAK inhibitor, 5-10 mg twice daily. The material was CD8+ T cells sorted from blood, obtained at week 4, from a patient treated with tofacitinib. The chain is built from TRBV4-3 and TRBJ1-6, with a tentative D call TRBD1 (5 bases). This sequence was found in a human donor with alopecia areata. CDR3 nucleotide sequence: TGCGCCAGCAGCCAAGATAGCAGGGCAAATTCACCCCTCCACTTT. The encoded protein is CASSQDSRANSPLHF.